A single sample gave rise to the 10 T cell receptor beta chains below, sequenced in a study of cytomegalovirus exposure and HLA in healthy donors. 60 Vbeta and 13 Jbeta primers were used in PCR. Using immunoSEQ multiplex PCR, the repertoire was profiled, and TCRdb retains in-frame clones only, with some absent. Of around 150,000 clones listed, 55% to 70% were seen once; the top ten hold roughly 6.8%. The sequenced sample consisted of PBMCs. Receptors originate from a woman aged 60-70 years in good health and CMV-seropositive.

This clone was detected a few times. The J gene is TRBJ1-1, the V gene TRBV4-3; D may be TRBD1 (5 bases). Trimming took 0 bases from V and 4 from J, leaving 12 bases between them. CDR1 and CDR2 (germline): LGHNA, YSLEER. The CDR3 runs 15 residues. The CDR3 DNA reads as TGCGCCAGCAGCCAAGATAGCCAGGGATCCACTGAAGCTTTCTTT. It encodes CASSQDSQGSTEAFF.

This clone has only a few counts. V usage is TRBV9 and J usage is TRBJ2-3; 9 bases fit TRBD2. Germline values: CDR1 SGDLS, CDR2 YYNGEE. CDR3 size: 16 residues. V lost 3 bases to trimming and J lost 6 bases; unmatched junction nucleotides: 11. The CDR3 DNA sequence: TGTGCCAGCAGCGAGATCCGAGCGGGAGGAAGGGATACGCAGTATTTT. This codes for CASSEIRAGGRDTQYF.

The gene calls are TRBV5-5 and TRBJ2-1, with 9 nucleotides matching TRBD1. Germline V lookup: CDR1 SGHKS, CDR2 YYEKEE (reference sequence). V trimming: 4 bases; J trimming: 6 bases; junction bases outside the gene matches: 5. The CDR3 loop spans 14 amino acids. The CDR3 region has the DNA TGTGCCAGCAGCCCCGGGACAGGGCGCAATGAGCAGTTCTTC. It encodes CASSPGTGRNEQFF.

The V gene is TRBV27, the J gene TRBJ1-5; D gene uncertain. V lost 2 bases, J lost 0 bases, and 5 bases lay in between. CDR1 and CDR2 from the germline V gene are MNHEY and SMNVEV (reference sequence). This CDR3 has 14 amino acids. The chain's CDR3 is CASSLAGSNQPQHF. The DNA for the CDR3 is TGTGCCAGCAGTTTAGCAGGTAGCAATCAGCCCCAGCATTTT.

The CDR3 coding sequence is TGTGCCAGCAGATTGACTAGCGGGAGGCCGAACACCGGGGAGCTGTTTTTT. Translated: CASRLTSGRPNTGELFF. The chain employs TRBV7-8 and TRBJ2-2, with TRBD2 identical over 13 bases. The ends lost 6 bases at V and 0 bases at J; junction bases unmatched: 4. The germline V gene has CDR1 SGHVS and CDR2 FQNEAQ. CDR3 size: 17 residues. The whole variable domain, remainder taken from reference TRBV7-8 and TRBJ2-2, is GAGVSQSPRYKVAKRGQDVALRCDPISGHVSLFWYQQALGQGPEFLTYFQNEAQLDKSGLPSDRFFAERPEGSVSTLKIQRTQQEDSAVYLCASRLTSGRPNTGELFFGEGSRLTVL.

This chain connects TRBV7-2 to TRBJ1-2; 7 bases map to TRBD1. CDR1 SGHTA and CDR2 FQGNSA come from the germline V gene. The length of the CDR3 is 16 residues. The V segment lost 6 bases and the J segment 1 base; nucleotides outside the gene matches: 11. For the CDR3, the DNA is TGTGCCAGCAGGACCCGAGTGTGGGACAGTAACTATGGCTACACCTTC. The encoded protein is CASRTRVWDSNYGYTF. Variable domain in full (rest from reference TRBV7-2 and TRBJ1-2): GAGVSQSPSNKVTEKGKDVELRCDPISGHTALYWYRQSLGQGLEFLIYFQGNSAPDKSGLPSDRFSAERTGGSVSTLTIQRTQQEDSAVYLCASRTRVWDSNYGYTFGSGTRLTVV.

The J gene is TRBJ2-6, the V gene TRBV5-4; no reliable D call. The V end lost 2 bases, the J end lost 0 bases, and 3 bases lay between the germline ends. The CDR3 loop spans 14 amino acids. The germline V gene encodes CDR1 SGHNT and CDR2 YYREEE (reference sequence). In DNA form, the CDR3 reads TGTGCCAGCAGCTTATACTCTGGGGCCAACGTCCTGACTTTC. It is translated as CASSLYSGANVLTF.

This rearrangement joins TRBV7-2 to TRBJ1-1; a weak D match, TRBD1 (6 bases). The length of the CDR3 is 14 residues. CDR1 is SGHTA, CDR2 FQGNSA, per germline. The ends were cut back, 1 base at V and 5 bases at J, with 11 bases in the middle. DNA of the CDR3: TGTGCCAGCAGCTTAGAACAGGGTGTAACTGAAGCTTTCTTT. Translation gives CASSLEQGVTEAFF.

The rearrangement joins TRBV5-1 to TRBJ2-2; D is unclear. The germline CDR1 and CDR2 sequences are SGHRS and YFSETQ. V lost 4 bases and J lost 5, with 3 bases in between. This CDR3 comprises 11 residues. CDR3 loop: CASSTTGELFF. In DNA, the CDR3 is TGCGCCAGCAGCACTACCGGGGAGCTGTTTTTT.

This clone was counted a few times. The chain has TRBV29-1 and TRBJ1-5, with 9 positions matching TRBD1. This CDR3 spans 17 amino acids. Germline V gives CDR1 SQVTM, CDR2 ANQGSEA. This CDR3 is CIESGTGSDMGNQPQHF. The CDR3 coding sequence is TGCATCGAGTCGGGGACAGGGTCTGATATGGGCAATCAGCCCCAGCATTTT.